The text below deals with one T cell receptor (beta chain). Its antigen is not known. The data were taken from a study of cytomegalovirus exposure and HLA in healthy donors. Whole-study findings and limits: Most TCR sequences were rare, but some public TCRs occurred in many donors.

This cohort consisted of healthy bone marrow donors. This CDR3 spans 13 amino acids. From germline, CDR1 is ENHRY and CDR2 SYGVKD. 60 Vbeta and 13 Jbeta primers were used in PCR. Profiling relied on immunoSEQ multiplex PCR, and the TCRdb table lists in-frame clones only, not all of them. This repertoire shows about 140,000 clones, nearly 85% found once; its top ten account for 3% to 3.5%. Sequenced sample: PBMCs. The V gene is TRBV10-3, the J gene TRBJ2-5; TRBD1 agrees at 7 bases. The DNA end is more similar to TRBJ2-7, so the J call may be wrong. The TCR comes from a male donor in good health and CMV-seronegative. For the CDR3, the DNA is TGTGCCATCAGCCAGACAGGGAACTACGAGCAGTACTTC. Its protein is CAISQTGNYEQYF.